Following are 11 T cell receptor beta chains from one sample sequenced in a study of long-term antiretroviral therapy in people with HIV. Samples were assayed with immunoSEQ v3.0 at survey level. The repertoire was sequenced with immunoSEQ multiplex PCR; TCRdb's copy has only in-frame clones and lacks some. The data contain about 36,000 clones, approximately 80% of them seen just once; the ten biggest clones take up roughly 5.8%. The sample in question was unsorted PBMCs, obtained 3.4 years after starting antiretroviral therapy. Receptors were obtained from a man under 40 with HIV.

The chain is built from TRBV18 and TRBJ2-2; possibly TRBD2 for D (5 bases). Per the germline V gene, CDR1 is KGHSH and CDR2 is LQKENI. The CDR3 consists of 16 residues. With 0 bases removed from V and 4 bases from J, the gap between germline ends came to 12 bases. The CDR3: CASSPPQIRGTGELFF. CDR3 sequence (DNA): TGTGCCAGCTCACCACCCCAGATTCGGGGCACCGGGGAGCTGTTTTTT.

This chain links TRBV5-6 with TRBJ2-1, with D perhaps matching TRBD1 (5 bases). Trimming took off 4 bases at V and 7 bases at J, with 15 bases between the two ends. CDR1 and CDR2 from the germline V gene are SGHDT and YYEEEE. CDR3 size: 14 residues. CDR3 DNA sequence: TGTGCCAGCAGCCGGGTCCAGGGTGAGAATGAGCAGTTCTTC. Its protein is CASSRVQGENEQFF.

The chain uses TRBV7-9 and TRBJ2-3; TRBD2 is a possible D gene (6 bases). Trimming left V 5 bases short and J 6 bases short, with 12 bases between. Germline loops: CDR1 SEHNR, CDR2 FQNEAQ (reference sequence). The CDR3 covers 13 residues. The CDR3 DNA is TGTGCCAGCAGCACAAATCGGGGGGATACGCAGTATTTT. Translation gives CASSTNRGDTQYF. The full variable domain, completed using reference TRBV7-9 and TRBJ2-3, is DTGVSQNPRHKITKRGQNVTFRCDPISEHNRLYWYRQTLGQGPEFLTYFQNEAQLEKSRLLSDRFSAERPKGSFSTLEIQRTEQGDSAMYLCASSTNRGDTQYFGPGTRLTVL.

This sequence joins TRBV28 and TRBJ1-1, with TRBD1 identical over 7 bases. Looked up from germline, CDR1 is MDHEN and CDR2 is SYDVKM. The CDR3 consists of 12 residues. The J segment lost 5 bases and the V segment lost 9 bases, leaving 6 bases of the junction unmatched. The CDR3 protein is CASGGQVTEAFF. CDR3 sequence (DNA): TGTGCCAGTGGAGGACAGGTGACTGAAGCTTTCTTT.

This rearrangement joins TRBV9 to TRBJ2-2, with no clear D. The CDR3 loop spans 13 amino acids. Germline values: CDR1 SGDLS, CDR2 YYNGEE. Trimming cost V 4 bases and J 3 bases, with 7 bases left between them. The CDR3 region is CASSQEYTGELFF. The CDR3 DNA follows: TGTGCCAGCAGCCAAGAGTACACCGGGGAGCTGTTTTTT.

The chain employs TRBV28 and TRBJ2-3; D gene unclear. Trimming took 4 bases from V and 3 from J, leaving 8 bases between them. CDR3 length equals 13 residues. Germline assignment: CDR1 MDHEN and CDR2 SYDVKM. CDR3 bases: TGTGCCAGCAGTTCTCCATATACAGATACGCAGTATTTT. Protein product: CASSSPYTDTQYF.

The CDR3 sequence is CASYRGRTEAFF. The CDR3 DNA follows: TGTGCCAGTTACAGGGGGAGAACTGAAGCTTTCTTT. The chain recombines TRBV28 with TRBJ1-1; TRBD1 agrees at 8 bases. The CDR3 sequence is 12 residues long. Germline V gives CDR1 MDHEN, CDR2 SYDVKM. J lost 5 bases, V lost 9 bases, and 5 bases had no gene match.

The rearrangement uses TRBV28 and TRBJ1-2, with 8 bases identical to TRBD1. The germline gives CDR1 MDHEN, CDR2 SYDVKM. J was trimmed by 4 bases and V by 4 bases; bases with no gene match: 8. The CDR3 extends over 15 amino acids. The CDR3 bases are TGTGCCAGCAGTTCAGACAGGGGTGGTAGCTATGGCTACACCTTC. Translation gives CASSSDRGGSYGYTF.

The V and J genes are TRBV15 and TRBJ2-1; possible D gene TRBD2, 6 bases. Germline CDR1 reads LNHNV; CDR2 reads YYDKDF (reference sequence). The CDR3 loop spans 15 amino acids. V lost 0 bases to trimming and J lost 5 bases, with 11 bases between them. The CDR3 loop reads CATSRDRLANNEQFF. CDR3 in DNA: TGTGCCACCAGCAGAGATCGTCTAGCGAACAATGAGCAGTTCTTC.

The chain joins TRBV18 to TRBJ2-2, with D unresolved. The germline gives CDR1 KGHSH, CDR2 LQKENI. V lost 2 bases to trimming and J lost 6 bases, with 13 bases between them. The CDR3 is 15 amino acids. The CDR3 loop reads CASSPRQIPPGELFF. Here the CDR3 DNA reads TGTGCCAGCTCACCAAGGCAGATCCCTCCCGGGGAGCTGTTTTTT.

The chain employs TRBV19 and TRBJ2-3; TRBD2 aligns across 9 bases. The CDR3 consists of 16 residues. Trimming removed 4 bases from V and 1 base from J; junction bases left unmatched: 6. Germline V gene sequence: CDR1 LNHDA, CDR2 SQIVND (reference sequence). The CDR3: CASSTLAGARTDTQYF. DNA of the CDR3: TGTGCCAGTAGTACCTTAGCGGGAGCCCGCACAGATACGCAGTATTTT.